Each of the 27 T cell receptor beta chains below was sequenced from the same sample in a study of shared clonotypes between healthy human individuals. Profiled with immunoSEQ multiplex PCR; TCRdb holds only in-frame clones, not every one. This sample carries some 900,000 clones, 76% of them seen once, and the ten largest clones take approximately 1.5%. Sample: memory CD4+ T cells sorted from blood. Subset defined: CD45RA-negative fraction. These receptors originate from a man aged 18 to 30 in good health.

The rearrangement links TRBV6-5 to TRBJ1-3, with D possibly matching TRBD1 (5 bases). Germline V gives CDR1 MNHEY, CDR2 SVGAGI. The V end lost 7 bases, the J end lost 0 bases, and 10 bases lay between the germline ends. The CDR3 extends over 14 amino acids. The CDR3 protein is CASKTGISGNTIYF. DNA for the CDR3: TGTGCCAGCAAAACAGGAATCTCTGGAAACACCATATATTTT.

This rearrangement joins TRBV4-2 to TRBJ2-3; perhaps TRBD2 as D (5 bases). Germline V gives CDR1 LGHNA, CDR2 YNFKEQ. The V end was cut by 3 bases, the J end by 5 bases, with 12 bases between. CDR3 size: 14 residues. The CDR3 reads CASSHVTEGDTQYF. The DNA of the CDR3 is TGTGCCAGCAGCCACGTGACTGAGGGAGATACGCAGTATTTT.

V and J are TRBV7-2 and TRBJ2-5; 11 positions match TRBD2. Germline loops: CDR1 SGHTA, CDR2 FQGNSA. The CDR3 is made up of 15 amino acids. J gave up 4 bases and V 4 bases, and 5 bases lay outside the gene matches. The CDR3 bases are TGTGCCAGCAGCTCTAATAGCGGGAGGGTAGAGACCCAGTACTTC. Amino acid sequence: CASSSNSGRVETQYF.

This clone appeared a few times. The rearrangement links TRBV29-1 to TRBJ1-4; 11 bases agree with TRBD1. Germline CDR1 reads SQVTM; CDR2 reads ANQGSEA. V dropped 7 bases and J dropped 8; count of bases not matched to a gene: 6. CDR3 size: 13 residues. The CDR3 DNA reads as TGCAGCGCCTTTTGGACAGGGGGCGAAAAACTGTTTTTT. Translating it yields CSAFWTGGEKLFF.

The genes are TRBV15 and TRBJ2-7; 8 bases are shared with TRBD1. Germline V gene lookup returns CDR1 LNHNV and CDR2 YYDKDF (reference sequence). The junction had 8 bases not matched to a gene; V was cut back by 0 bases and J by 7 bases. The CDR3 is 15 residues long. CDR3 nucleotide sequence: TGTGCCACCAGCAGAGAAACAGGGGGAGTCGGGGAGCAGTACTTC. It yields the protein CATSRETGGVGEQYF.

This clone was counted a few times. The chain joins TRBV19 to TRBJ1-5; D ambiguous. The ends were cut back, 8 bases at V and 3 bases at J, with 14 bases in the middle. This CDR3 region has 14 residues. Looked up from germline, CDR1 is LNHDA and CDR2 is SQIVND (reference sequence). CDR3 in amino acids: CASGRASNNQPQHF. The DNA of the CDR3 is TGTGCCAGTGGGAGGGCTTCGAACAATCAGCCCCAGCATTTT.

CDR3 residues: CAWATGGSNQPQHF. CDR3 nucleotide sequence: TGTGCCTGGGCTACTGGGGGGAGCAATCAGCCCCAGCATTTT. J is TRBJ1-5 and V is TRBV30; weak D call: TRBD1 (5 bases). The CDR3 runs to 14 residues. Germline V gene sequence: CDR1 GTSNPN, CDR2 SVGIG (reference sequence). Trimming shortened V by 5 bases and J by 1 base, and 12 bases separated the two germline ends. Supplemented by reference TRBV30 and TRBJ1-5, the full variable domain reads SQTIHQWPATLVQPVGSPLSLECTVEGTSNPNLYWYRQAAGRGLQLLFYSVGIGQISSEVPQNLSASRPQDRQFILSSKKLLLSDSGFYLCAWATGGSNQPQHFGDGTRLSIL.

The V gene is TRBV7-9, the J gene TRBJ1-4; D is unresolved. With 2 bases removed from V and 8 bases from J, the gap between germline ends came to 9 bases. CDR1 SEHNR and CDR2 FQNEAQ come from the germline V gene (reference sequence). The length of the CDR3 is 13 residues. Here the CDR3 DNA reads TGTGCCAGCAGCTTAACGACTGAGGAAAAACTGTTTTTT. It is translated as CASSLTTEEKLFF.

This clone was detected many times. Here the CDR3 DNA reads TGTGCCAGCAGTGAAAGGAGGACAGGGGGCGGGATGAACACCGGGGAGCTGTTTTTT. Its protein is CASSERRTGGGMNTGELFF. The chain combines TRBV6-1 with TRBJ2-2; TRBD1 aligns across 11 bases. Germline assignment: CDR1 MNHNS and CDR2 SASEGT. The V and J ends lost 2 bases and 1 base, in that order; junction bases with no gene match: 9. The CDR3 has 19 amino acids.

The chain employs TRBV4-3 and TRBJ2-4, with D perhaps matching TRBD2 (6 bases). The CDR3 extends over 15 amino acids. V was cut by 4 bases and J by 0 bases, with 10 bases left in between. The germline V gene has CDR1 LGHNA and CDR2 YSLEER. As DNA, the CDR3 is TGCGCCAGCAGCCTAGGGACTTCAGCCAAAAACATTCAGTACTTC. Its protein product is CASSLGTSAKNIQYF.

The chain links TRBV19 to TRBJ1-4, with D possibly matching TRBD1 (5 bases). The CDR3 covers 16 residues. Trimming left V 5 bases short and J 0 bases short, with 13 bases between. Germline CDR1 and CDR2: LNHDA and SQIVND (reference sequence). DNA for the CDR3: TGTGCCAGTAGTGGTTGGGGGACCCCAACTAATGAAAAACTGTTTTTT. This translates into CASSGWGTPTNEKLFF.

Comments on this clone: The same CDR3 arises from other DNA sequences in this sample as well. The chain combines TRBV5-1 with TRBJ2-2; a possible D gene is TRBD1 (6 bases). Germline lookup yields CDR1 SGHRS and CDR2 YFSETQ. The V end was cut by 0 bases, the J end by 2 bases, with 8 bases between. There are 15 residues in the CDR3. The DNA for the CDR3 is TGCGCCAGCAGCTTGGACAGGGCTAACACCGGGGAGCTGTTTTTT. Its protein is CASSLDRANTGELFF.

This clone was seen just once. The gene calls are TRBV7-9 and TRBJ1-1; possible D gene TRBD1, 6 bases. V lost 3 bases and J lost 5, with 13 bases in between. Germline CDR1 and CDR2: SEHNR and FQNEAQ (reference sequence). The CDR3 spans 14 residues. The CDR3 nucleotides read TGTGCCAGCAGCTTTGGGGGCGCGAGGACTGAAGCTTTCTTT. Encoded protein: CASSFGGARTEAFF.

The V call is TRBV11-3, the J call TRBJ2-3, with TRBD2 identical over 11 bases. V lost 1 base to trimming and J lost 4 bases; unmatched junction nucleotides: 4. The CDR3 spans 16 residues. Germline lookup yields CDR1 SGHNT and CDR2 YENEEA. CDR3 bases: TGTGCCAGCAGCTTAGGCCTAGCGGGAGGCTCAGATACGCAGTATTTT. This translates into CASSLGLAGGSDTQYF. Together with reference TRBV11-3 and TRBJ2-3, the CDR3 gives the full variable domain: EAGVVQSPRYKIIEKKQPVAFWCNPISGHNTLYWYLQNLGQGPELLIRYENEEAVDDSQLPKDRFSAERLKGVDSTLKIQPAELGDSAVYLCASSLGLAGGSDTQYFGPGTRLTVL.

Note on this clone: Other DNA sequences in this specimen translate into the identical CDR3. The V call is TRBV2, the J call TRBJ2-5; unclear D gene. This CDR3 is built from 11 residues. CDR1 is SNHLY, CDR2 FYNNEI, per germline. Deletions cut 4 bases from V and 4 bases from J, with 4 bases between. The CDR3 DNA reads TGTGCCAGCAGTGTTTTAGAGACCCAGTACTTC. As protein: CASSVLETQYF.

The rearrangement joins TRBV5-1 to TRBJ2-2; D may be TRBD1 or TRBD2 (5 bases each). Looked up from germline, CDR1 is SGHRS and CDR2 is YFSETQ. Trimming stripped 1 base from V and 2 bases from J, with 15 bases between. The CDR3 consists of 17 residues. DNA for the CDR3: TGCGCCAGCAGCTTGCGAGGGGCGACCTACAACACCGGGGAGCTGTTTTTT. This codes for CASSLRGATYNTGELFF.

This clone was counted ten times or more. J is TRBJ1-6 and V is TRBV5-4; D ambiguous. The germline V gene encodes CDR1 SGHNT and CDR2 YYREEE (reference sequence). CDR3 length: 14 residues. The V end was cut by 5 bases, the J end by 7 bases, with 13 bases between. Here the CDR3 reads CASRGSGGNSPLHF. For the CDR3, the DNA is TGTGCCAGCAGGGGGTCCGGTGGCAATTCACCCCTCCACTTT. The entire variable domain, with the rest obtained from reference TRBV5-4 and TRBJ1-6, is as follows: ETGVTQSPTHLIKTRGQQVTLRCSSQSGHNTVSWYQQALGQGPQFIFQYYREEENGRGNFPPRFSGLQFPNYSSELNVNALELDDSALYLCASRGSGGNSPLHFGNGTRLTVT.

This clone was counted only a few times. J is TRBJ1-1 and V is TRBV5-1; no definite D call. The V gene lost 2 bases and the J gene lost 8 bases, with 13 bases spanning the gap. The CDR3 has 13 residues. Looked up from germline, CDR1 is SGHRS and CDR2 is YFSETQ. CDR3 sequence reads: CASSFSPAGEAFF. In DNA, the CDR3 is TGCGCCAGCAGCTTTTCACCTGCGGGAGAAGCTTTCTTT.

The rearrangement links TRBV6-1 to TRBJ1-5, with TRBD1 matching over 7 bases. The CDR3 extends over 14 amino acids. Germline trimming cut 5 bases from V and 9 bases from J; bases unmatched to any gene: 10. From germline, CDR1 is MNHNS and CDR2 SASEGT. CDR3 coding DNA: TGTGCCAGCAGTTCCCGACAGGGCGTCGGGCCCCAGCATTTT. Protein sequence: CASSSRQGVGPQHF.

This clone appeared a few times. The rearrangement uses TRBV5-4 and TRBJ2-2; D not certain. Germline CDR1 SGHNT, CDR2 YYREEE (reference sequence). V lost 4 bases and J lost 1, with 8 bases in between. This CDR3 is built from 14 residues. The CDR3 region has the DNA TGTGCCAGCAGCCCCGAGCTGAACACCGGGGAGCTGTTTTTT. Protein: CASSPELNTGELFF.

This chain uses TRBV7-9 with TRBJ1-6, with D perhaps matching TRBD1 (5 bases). Germline CDR1 is SEHNR and CDR2 is FQNEAQ (reference sequence). V was trimmed by 1 base and J by 10 bases, leaving 20 bases between them. This CDR3 has 17 amino acids. The CDR3 spells CASSLGHGGTRGSPLHF. Written as DNA, the CDR3 is TGTGCCAGCAGCTTAGGGCACGGGGGTACCCGCGGATCACCCCTCCACTTT. The entire variable domain, with the rest obtained from reference TRBV7-9 and TRBJ1-6, is as follows: DTGVSQNPRHKITKRGQNVTFRCDPISEHNRLYWYRQTLGQGPEFLTYFQNEAQLEKSRLLSDRFSAERPKGSFSTLEIQRTEQGDSAMYLCASSLGHGGTRGSPLHFGNGTRLTVT.

A word on this clone: This likely stems from a read error, as it lies one base from a far larger clone. V and J are TRBV7-8 and TRBJ2-2; 7 bases agree with TRBD2. Germline trimming cut 5 bases from V and 10 bases from J; bases unmatched to any gene: 19. The CDR3 consists of 17 residues. Per the germline V gene, CDR1 is SGHVS and CDR2 is FQNEAQ. CDR3 DNA sequence: TGTGCCAGCAGCCGCATCCTTCTGAGACTAGCAGGCGAGGAGCTGTTTTTT. Translation: CASSRILLRLAGEELFF.

This clone was observed a single time. The gene calls are TRBV5-8 and TRBJ2-3; no clear D. V lost 7 bases, J lost 4 bases, and 10 bases lay in between. The CDR3 is 12 amino acids. Germline V lookup: CDR1 SGHTS, CDR2 YDEGEE. CDR3 DNA sequence: TGTGCCAGCCAGCAGCTTGCAGATACGCAGTATTTT. It codes for CASQQLADTQYF.

Turning to this clone: This likely reflects a read error, since a far larger clone is one base away. The CDR3 region has the DNA TGTGCCAGCAAAGCCGGGACTAGCGGGGAAGCAGAGACCCAGTACTTC. Residues: CASKAGTSGEAETQYF. The chain combines TRBV25-1 with TRBJ2-5, with 13 bases lining up with TRBD2. Germline CDR1 and CDR2: MGHDK and SYGVNS. V was clipped by 7 bases and J by 4 bases; unmatched bases: 9. This CDR3 comprises 16 residues.

The gene calls are TRBV19 and TRBJ1-2, with 7 bases lining up with TRBD1. With 7 bases clipped from V and 3 bases from J, the junction kept 11 bases outside the gene matches. CDR1 LNHDA and CDR2 SQIVND come from the germline V gene (reference sequence). The CDR3 has 15 amino acids. CDR3 residues: CASTSGGGPYYGYTF. CDR3 nucleotide sequence: TGTGCCAGTACGTCTGGAGGGGGCCCCTACTATGGCTACACCTTC.

The V and J genes are TRBV9 and TRBJ2-2; TRBD1 matches at 8 bases. Losses at the gene ends were 1 base for V and 8 bases for J; bases not matched to a gene: 7. Per the germline V gene, CDR1 is SGDLS and CDR2 is YYNGEE. The CDR3 sequence is 15 residues long. The CDR3 coding sequence is TGTGCCAGCAGCGTAAAAGGACAGGGAGTAGGGGAGCTGTTTTTT. This translates into CASSVKGQGVGELFF. The entire variable domain, with the rest obtained from reference TRBV9 and TRBJ2-2, is as follows: DSGVTQTPKHLITATGQRVTLRCSPRSGDLSVYWYQQSLDQGLQFLIQYYNGEERAKGNILERFSAQQFPDLHSELNLSSLELGDSALYFCASSVKGQGVGELFFGEGSRLTVL.

The CDR3 loop reads CASSRADSSYEQYF. The CDR3 DNA is TGTGCCAGTAGCCGAGCGGACAGCTCCTACGAGCAGTACTTC. The rearrangement uses TRBV19 and TRBJ2-7; D is possibly TRBD1 (6 bases). Per germline, CDR1 LNHDA and CDR2 SQIVND (reference sequence). V was trimmed by 6 bases and J by 0 bases, leaving 12 bases between them. This CDR3 has 14 amino acids.